What follows are 30 T cell receptor beta chains derived from one specimen sequenced in a study of beta chain features in type 1 diabetes (dated by TCRdb to between 2017 and 2018). The library was generated by the immunoSEQ multiplex PCR assay. The entire isolated RNA was reverse transcribed using the High Capacity cDNA Reverse Transcription Kit, and thus expressed TCRB transcripts were sequenced. Imported from immuneACCESS, the table was reduced by TCRdb to in-frame sequences with V and J called. These copies leave out some clones; in studies compared against another copy, an unresolved V gene accounts for under half, and the cause of the remainder is not known. Present in this sample are nearly 350,000 clones, 8% of which were seen just once. In total, the top ten clones hold less than 0.45% of the sample. Sequencing was done on a sample of central memory CD4+ T cells from blood. These receptors all stem from a woman younger than 35 in good health.

This clone appeared many times. The chain has TRBV5-1 and TRBJ1-1; 9 bases line up with TRBD1. The CDR3 has 15 residues. With 4 bases clipped from V and 5 bases from J, the junction kept 9 bases outside the gene matches. CDR1 is SGHRS and CDR2 is YFSETQ in the germline V gene. This chain's CDR3 is CASSPRTGVGTEAFF. CDR3 nucleotides: TGCGCCAGCAGCCCTAGGACAGGGGTGGGAACTGAAGCTTTCTTT.

This clone has just a few counts. The rearrangement uses TRBV15 and TRBJ2-3; D call uncertain. Germline-derived CDR1 and CDR2 are LNHNV and YYDKDF (reference sequence). V gave up 1 base and J gave up 5 bases, with 1 base separating them. The CDR3 runs to 11 residues. The CDR3 here is CATSRGDTQYF. CDR3 nucleotide sequence: TGTGCCACCAGCAGAGGAGATACGCAGTATTTT.

The sample holds a few counts of this clone. The chain combines TRBV4-2 with TRBJ2-3; D call uncertain. This CDR3 has 13 residues. CDR1 is LGHNA and CDR2 is YNFKEQ in the germline V gene. Trimming cost V 1 base and J 4 bases, with 6 bases left between them. The CDR3 DNA reads as TGTGCCAGCAGCCAAGCGCCCGCAGATACGCAGTATTTT. Translated, it gives CASSQAPADTQYF.

Only a few counts were recorded for this clone. J is TRBJ2-2 and V is TRBV11-3; TRBD2 aligns across 7 bases. Germline V gives CDR1 SGHNT, CDR2 YENEEA. V was pared by 1 base and J by 7 bases, with 6 bases of the junction left unmatched. The CDR3 totals 15 residues. CDR3 coding DNA: TGTGCCAGCAGCTTAGGGCTAGCGGACGACGGGGAGCTGTTTTTT. It specifies CASSLGLADDGELFF.

This clone was recorded a few times. This rearrangement joins TRBV27 to TRBJ2-5; the D gene is possibly TRBD2 (6 bases). The ends were cut back, 11 bases at V and 1 base at J, with 17 bases in the middle. The CDR3 length is 14 residues. Per germline, CDR1 MNHEY and CDR2 SMNVEV (reference sequence). The CDR3 coding sequence is TGTGCCTCCCGCCTGGCGGGACCCCAAGAGACCCAGTACTTC. Translating it yields CASRLAGPQETQYF.

This clone was counted between two and nine times. The chain employs TRBV5-1 and TRBJ2-2; 8 bases match TRBD2. With 0 bases clipped from V and 9 bases from J, the junction kept 4 bases outside the gene matches. The CDR3 is made up of 14 amino acids. Germline V gives CDR1 SGHRS, CDR2 YFSETQ. The CDR3 loop is CASSLGAGGRELFF. CDR3 coding DNA: TGCGCCAGCAGCTTGGGTGCGGGAGGCCGGGAGCTGTTTTTT.

This chain links TRBV7-8 with TRBJ2-7; TRBD2 aligns across 9 bases. Germline CDR1 is SGHVS and CDR2 is FQNEAQ. With V trimmed by 5 bases and J by 4 bases, 6 bases remained unmatched. There are 14 residues in the CDR3. The CDR3 loop is CASSPGLAKYEQYF. CDR3 sequence (DNA): TGTGCCAGCAGCCCGGGACTAGCCAAGTACGAGCAGTACTTC.

This chain links TRBV7-2 with TRBJ2-7, with unresolved D. V dropped 1 base and J dropped 2 bases, with 9 bases sitting between them. Germline assignment: CDR1 SGHTA and CDR2 FQGNSA. The CDR3 is made up of 14 amino acids. CDR3: CASSLEGGPYEQYF. The CDR3, as DNA: TGTGCCAGCAGCTTAGAGGGCGGCCCCTACGAGCAGTACTTC.

This clone has a handful of counts. The chain recombines TRBV5-1 with TRBJ1-1; a possible D gene is TRBD1 (5 bases). Germline V gives CDR1 SGHRS, CDR2 YFSETQ. The CDR3 runs 15 residues. The V end lost 3 bases, the J end lost 1 base, and 13 bases lay between the germline ends. The CDR3 DNA is TGCGCCAGCAGCTCGGGGGTAATTACGAACACTGAAGCTTTCTTT. Encoded protein: CASSSGVITNTEAFF. Full variable domain (remainder filled in from reference TRBV5-1 and TRBJ1-1): KAGVTQTPRYLIKTRGQQVTLSCSPISGHRSVSWYQQTPGQGLQFLFEYFSETQRNKGNFPGRFSGRQFSNSRSEMNVSTLELGDSALYLCASSSGVITNTEAFFGQGTRLTVV.

In its sample, this clone was seen a few times. The chain has TRBV5-1 and TRBJ2-5, with TRBD2 matching 9 bases. Trimming cost V 3 bases and J 4 bases; bases outside gene matches: 13. The V gene's germline CDR1 is SGHRS and CDR2 YFSETQ. The CDR3 covers 17 residues. In DNA, the CDR3 is TGCGCCAGCAGCTCGAACAGACTAGCGGCGGGGTCAGAGACCCAGTACTTC. It is translated as CASSSNRLAAGSETQYF.

The chain has TRBV29-1 and TRBJ2-7, with 8 bases matching TRBD1. V lost 4 bases and J lost 3; bases outside the gene matches: 8. The CDR3 is 14 amino acids. Germline V CDR1 and CDR2: SQVTM, ANQGSEA. DNA for the CDR3: TGCAGCGTTGGATGGGGACAGGTTCACTACGAGCAGTACTTC. It is translated as CSVGWGQVHYEQYF.

In this sample, this clone turned up many times. The chain has TRBV25-1 and TRBJ2-5, with D uncertain. CDR3 length: 14 amino acids. Germline V lookup: CDR1 MGHDK, CDR2 SYGVNS. The V end was cut by 2 bases, the J end by 2 bases, with 9 bases between. CDR3 bases: TGTGCCAGCAGTGAACCTTCCGGACAAGAGACCCAGTACTTC. It codes for CASSEPSGQETQYF. The full variable domain, rest sourced from reference TRBV25-1 and TRBJ2-5, is EADIYQTPRYLVIGTGKKITLECSQTMGHDKMYWYQQDPGMELHLIHYSYGVNSTEKGDLSSESTVSRIRTEHFPLTLESARPSHTSQYLCASSEPSGQETQYFGPGTRLLVL.

The gene calls are TRBV11-2 and TRBJ2-2; no firm D call. Germline loops: CDR1 SGHAT, CDR2 FQNNGV. Trimming cost V 5 bases and J 1 base, with 8 bases left between them. This CDR3 spans 14 amino acids. Here the CDR3 DNA reads TGTGCCAGCAGCCAAGTTCGGAACACCGGGGAGCTGTTTTTT. It encodes CASSQVRNTGELFF.

V is TRBV6-6 and J is TRBJ2-3, with D perhaps matching TRBD1 (5 bases). Germline assignment: CDR1 MNHNY and CDR2 SVGAGI (reference sequence). This CDR3 contains 14 residues. The germline V and J ends were trimmed by 8 bases and 2 bases, with 14 bases remaining between them. The DNA for the CDR3 is TGTGCCAGCTGTCAGGGAACACACACAGATACGCAGTATTTT. This codes for CASCQGTHTDTQYF.

This clone appeared a few times. The genes are TRBV7-2 and TRBJ1-5, with 10 bases lining up with TRBD1. The CDR3 extends over 15 amino acids. With 5 bases clipped from V and 6 bases from J, the junction kept 7 bases outside the gene matches. Per germline, CDR1 SGHTA and CDR2 FQGNSA. The CDR3 sequence: CASSLDRGLGQPQHF. As DNA, the CDR3 is TGTGCCAGCAGCCTCGACAGGGGGCTGGGTCAGCCCCAGCATTTT.

The chain couples TRBV5-5 to TRBJ2-7; 9 bases align to TRBD1. The germline CDR1 and CDR2 sequences are SGHKS and YYEKEE (reference sequence). V lost 4 bases and J lost 4; bases outside the gene matches: 9. This CDR3 is built from 15 residues. DNA for the CDR3: TGTGCCAGCAGCCTGGCGGGGACAGGGACTTACGAGCAGTACTTC. This codes for CASSLAGTGTYEQYF.

This clone came up many times. The chain uses TRBV18 and TRBJ2-7; D is unresolved. CDR3 length equals 11 residues. Trimming stripped 2 bases from V and 5 bases from J, with 4 bases between. CDR1 is KGHSH, CDR2 LQKENI, per germline. As DNA, the CDR3 is TGTGCCAGCTCACCATCACACGAGCAGTACTTC. This gives the protein CASSPSHEQYF.

The V and J genes are TRBV2 and TRBJ1-5; TRBD1 matches at 7 bases. Germline values: CDR1 SNHLY, CDR2 FYNNEI. The CDR3 runs to 13 residues. J was trimmed by 8 bases and V by 6 bases; bases with no gene match: 7. The CDR3 region is CASRDRVMEPQHF. The CDR3 region has the DNA TGTGCCAGCAGAGACAGGGTTATGGAGCCCCAGCATTTT.

The V call is TRBV11-2, the J call TRBJ1-2; TRBD1 matches at 9 bases. The V and J ends lost 5 bases and 8 bases, in that order; junction bases with no gene match: 12. CDR3 length: 15 residues. Germline CDR1 and CDR2: SGHAT and FQNNGV. This chain's CDR3 is CASSTPRTGEYGYTF. The DNA of the CDR3 is TGTGCCAGCAGCACTCCCCGGACAGGGGAATACGGCTACACCTTC.

Turning to this clone: This may be a read error, as it is one base from a much larger clone. V and J are TRBV4-3 and TRBJ2-7; 10 bases fit TRBD2. The V segment lost 4 bases and the J segment 6 bases; nucleotides outside the gene matches: 15. The CDR3 is 17 amino acids. Germline loops: CDR1 LGHNA, CDR2 YSLEER. The CDR3 DNA reads as TGCGCCAGCAGCCGGGCCCTAGCGGGAGTGACGGCCCTCGAGCAGTACTTC. Its translation is CASSRALAGVTALEQYF.

This clone was seen at least ten times. Other DNA variants within this sample encode the same CDR3. The chain carries TRBV5-1 and TRBJ2-5; D may be TRBD1 (6 bases). The germline V gene has CDR1 SGHRS and CDR2 YFSETQ. Trimming removed 1 base from V and 2 bases from J, with 9 bases in between. The CDR3 contains 14 residues. The CDR3 nucleotides are TGCGCCAGCAGCTTGACAGGACAGCAAGAGACCCAGTACTTC. This sequence encodes CASSLTGQQETQYF.

V is TRBV28 and J is TRBJ2-7; weak D call: TRBD2 (5 bases). V lost 4 bases, J lost 3 bases, and 19 bases lay in between. Germline V CDR1 and CDR2: MDHEN, SYDVKM. This CDR3 region has 16 residues. CDR3 protein: CASSSSRWSGNYEQYF. The CDR3 coding sequence is TGTGCCAGCAGTTCCTCCAGGTGGAGCGGAAACTACGAGCAGTACTTC.

This clone was counted a few times. The chain couples TRBV2 to TRBJ2-1; a possible D gene is TRBD2 (5 bases). V was shortened by 2 bases and J by 4 bases, with 12 bases between the two germline ends. The CDR3 runs to 15 residues. Per germline, CDR1 SNHLY and CDR2 FYNNEI. The CDR3 here is CASSELAGSYNEQFF. The CDR3 DNA reads as TGTGCCAGCAGTGAACTCGCGGGTTCTTACAATGAGCAGTTCTTC.

J is TRBJ2-7 and V is TRBV7-2, with D possibly being TRBD1 (5 bases). The V end lost 1 base, the J end lost 5 bases, and 18 bases lay between the germline ends. Germline CDR1 reads SGHTA; CDR2 reads FQGNSA. The CDR3 covers 16 residues. CDR3 sequence (DNA): TGTGCCAGCAGCTTAGGCCTCAGGCAGGGTCGGAACGAGCAGTACTTC. It is translated as CASSLGLRQGRNEQYF.

This clone was counted between two and nine times. The chain links TRBV4-2 to TRBJ2-2; 8 positions agree with TRBD1. Germline CDR1 LGHNA, CDR2 YNFKEQ. The junction had 3 bases not matched to a gene; V was cut back by 0 bases and J by 3 bases. The CDR3 length is 16 residues. CDR3 sequence reads: CASSQDAGGHTGELFF. CDR3 nucleotide sequence: TGTGCCAGCAGCCAAGATGCAGGGGGCCACACCGGGGAGCTGTTTTTT.

This clone has a handful of counts. The gene calls are TRBV7-2 and TRBJ1-2; TRBD1 aligns across 8 bases. The CDR3 length is 15 residues. J was trimmed by 7 bases and V by 5 bases; bases with no gene match: 12. Germline loops: CDR1 SGHTA, CDR2 FQGNSA. CDR3 sequence (DNA): TGTGCCAGCAGCCCTACCGGACAGGGATTGTCTGGCTACACCTTC. Residues: CASSPTGQGLSGYTF.

This clone was found a few times. The chain uses TRBV2 and TRBJ2-5; 7 bases agree with TRBD1. V was clipped by 5 bases and J by 2 bases; unmatched bases: 2. The CDR3 has 13 amino acids. The germline V gene encodes CDR1 SNHLY and CDR2 FYNNEI. The CDR3, as DNA: TGTGCCAGCAGTCCGGGACAGCAAGAGACCCAGTACTTC. Protein sequence: CASSPGQQETQYF.

The table lists this clone with a few counts. The chain links TRBV2 to TRBJ2-5; 9 bases are a match to TRBD1. Germline lookup yields CDR1 SNHLY and CDR2 FYNNEI. Trimming took 4 bases from V and 3 from J; bases not matched to a gene: 6. The CDR3 extends over 15 amino acids. The chain's CDR3 is CASSGWTGEKETQYF. The CDR3, as DNA: TGTGCCAGCAGTGGGTGGACAGGGGAAAAAGAGACCCAGTACTTC.

The genes are TRBV21-1 and TRBJ2-7; TRBD2 is taken as the D call from the table, unchecked against the DNA. TRBV21-1 corresponds to a pseudogene. This CDR3 contains 21 residues. The CDR3 bases are TGTGCCAGCAGCGAAGCTATTCGGGACCGAGGGACTAGCGGGAGCTCCTACGAGCAGTACTTC. Residues: CASSEAIRDRGTSGSSYEQYF.

V usage is TRBV28 and J usage is TRBJ2-5; the match to TRBD2 covers 8 bases. This CDR3 spans 20 amino acids. CDR1 is MDHEN and CDR2 is SYDVKM in the germline V gene. Trimming cost V 6 bases and J 4 bases; bases outside gene matches: 25. This CDR3 reads CASSYTEENTGTRLRETQYF. DNA for the CDR3: TGTGCCAGCAGCTACACGGAGGAAAACACCGGGACTAGGCTCAGAGAGACCCAGTACTTC.